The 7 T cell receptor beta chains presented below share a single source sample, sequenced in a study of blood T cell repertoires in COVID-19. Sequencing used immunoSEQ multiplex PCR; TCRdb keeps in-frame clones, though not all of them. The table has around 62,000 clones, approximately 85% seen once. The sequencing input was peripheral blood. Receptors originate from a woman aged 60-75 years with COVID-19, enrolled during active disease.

The CDR3 DNA sequence: TGTGCCAGCAGCTTAGCCAGCGGGGGAAAGGGGGATGAGCAGTTCTTC. As protein: CASSLASGGKGDEQFF. This sequence joins TRBV7-9 and TRBJ2-1, with 8 positions matching TRBD2. CDR3 length: 16 residues. V was pared by 0 bases and J by 8 bases, with 9 bases of the junction left unmatched. CDR1 and CDR2 (germline): SEHNR, FQNEAQ (reference sequence).

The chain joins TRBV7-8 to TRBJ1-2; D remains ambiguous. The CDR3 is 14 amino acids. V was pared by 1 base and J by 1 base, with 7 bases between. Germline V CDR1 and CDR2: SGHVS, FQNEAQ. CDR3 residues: CASSLERFNYGYTF. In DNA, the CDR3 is TGTGCCAGCAGCTTAGAACGGTTTAACTATGGCTACACCTTC.

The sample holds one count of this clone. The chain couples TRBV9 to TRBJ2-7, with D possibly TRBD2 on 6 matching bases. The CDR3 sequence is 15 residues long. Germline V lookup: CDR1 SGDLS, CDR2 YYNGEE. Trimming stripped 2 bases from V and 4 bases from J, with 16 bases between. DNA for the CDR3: TGTGCCAGCAGCGTTGACCTGGGACGGGGGTACGAGCAGTACTTC. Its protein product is CASSVDLGRGYEQYF.

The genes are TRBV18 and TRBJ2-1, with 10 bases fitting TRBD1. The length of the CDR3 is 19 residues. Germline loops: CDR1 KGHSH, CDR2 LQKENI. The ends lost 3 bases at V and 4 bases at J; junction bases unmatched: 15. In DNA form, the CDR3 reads TGTGCCAGCTCACCTCCGCGACAGGGGGCTAAAAGACAATACAATGAGCAGTTCTTC. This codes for CASSPPRQGAKRQYNEQFF.

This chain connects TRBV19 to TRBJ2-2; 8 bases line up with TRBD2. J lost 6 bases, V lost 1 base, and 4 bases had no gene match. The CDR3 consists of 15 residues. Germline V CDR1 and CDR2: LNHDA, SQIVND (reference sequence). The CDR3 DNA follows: TGTGCCAGTAGTATAGTGAGCGGGGGCTCCGGGGAGCTGTTTTTT. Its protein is CASSIVSGGSGELFF.

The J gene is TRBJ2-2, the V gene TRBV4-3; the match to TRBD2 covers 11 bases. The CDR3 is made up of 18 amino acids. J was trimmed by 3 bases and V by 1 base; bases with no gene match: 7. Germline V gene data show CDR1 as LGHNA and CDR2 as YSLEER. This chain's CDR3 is CASSQAVLAGDDTGELFF. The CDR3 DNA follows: TGCGCCAGCAGCCAAGCGGTACTAGCGGGAGATGACACCGGGGAGCTGTTTTTT.

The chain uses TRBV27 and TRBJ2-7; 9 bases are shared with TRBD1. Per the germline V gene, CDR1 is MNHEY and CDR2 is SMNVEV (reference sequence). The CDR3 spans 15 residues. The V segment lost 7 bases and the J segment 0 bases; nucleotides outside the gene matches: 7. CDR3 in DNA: TGTGCCAGCAACCGGGACAGGGCTAGCTCCTACGAGCAGTACTTC. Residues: CASNRDRASSYEQYF.